This is a list of T cell receptor beta chains from one sample in a study of response to subunit inactivated influenza vaccine. TCRdb used MiXCR to reprocess the RT-PCR reads, holding one entry per CDR3 protein. There are about 520,000 distinct CDR3 sequences in the sample; about 7.2% occur only once, and 10% to 15% lies in the top ten. The sample was PBMCs from blood, taken roughly 24 months after vaccination. These receptors originate from a man aged 45 to 75 who received an inactivated influenza vaccine. The CDR3 runs from the conserved cysteine through the conserved F or W. The order of the fields is J gene, clone size, D gene, V gene, CDR3 DNA, CDR3 protein. The D gene is left open where the match is weak. A row's size may be missing; if present it is once, few, many or a size class.

TRBJ1-5 | - | - | TRBV30 | TGTGCCTGGAGTGTAGGGGTTTATAGCAATCAGCCCCAGCATTTT | CAWSVGVYSNQPQHF
TRBJ2-7 | - | TRBD2 | TRBV9 | TGTGCCAGCAGCGAGGGCCCTAGCGGGAGTTACGAGCAGTACTTC | CASSEGPSGSYEQYF
TRBJ1-2 | - | - | TRBV12-3/TRBV12-4 | TGTGCCAGCATGCCGGGACACCAAAACTATGGCCACACCTTC | CASMPGHQNYGHTF
TRBJ1-1 | many | - | TRBV9 | TGTGCCAGCAGCGTAGGATCCGGACAAGGGGTCGGAGACACTGAAGCTTTCTTT | CASSVGSGQGVGDTEAFF
TRBJ2-3 | many | - | TRBV20-1 | TGCAGTGCTAGAGTCGGTAGCGTTGTAGATACGCAGTATTTT | CSARVGSVVDTQYF
TRBJ2-1 | few | TRBD2 | TRBV7-8 | TGTGCCAGCAGCTTAGGCCCGACTAGCGGGAGACCAGGCAATGAGCAGTTCTTC | CASSLGPTSGRPGNEQFF
TRBJ2-7 | few | - | TRBV12-3/TRBV12-4 | TGTGCCAGCAGTTTATTACCAGCCACCTACGAGCAGTACTTC | CASSLLPATYEQYF
TRBJ2-1 | many | - | TRBV4-3 | TGCGCCAGCAGCCAAGAGGCCGCCAGGGGTTTTATCAATGAGCAGTTCTTC | CASSQEAARGFINEQFF
TRBJ1-4 | few | - | TRBV4-3 | TGCGCCAGCAGCCAGTACGCGGGTGAAAAACTGTTTTTT | CASSQYAGEKLFF
TRBJ2-2 | - | - | TRBV11-2 | TGTGCCAGCAGCTTAGGGTCGGAGGGCGGGGAGCTGTTTTTT | CASSLGSEGGELFF
TRBJ2-2 | - | - | TRBV6-1 | TGTGCCAGCAGTGAATTGGGAACAGCCCCCTTTTCCGGGGAGCTGTTTTTT | CASSELGTAPFSGELFF
TRBJ2-1 | many | TRBD2 | TRBV20-1 | TGCAGTTTTTCGGGTAGCGGGGGGAATGAGCAGTTCTTC | CSFSGSGGNEQFF
TRBJ1-4 | - | - | TRBV12-3/TRBV12-4 | TGTGCCAGCAGTCGAGGGGTAATCGGTGAAAAACTGTTTTTT | CASSRGVIGEKLFF
TRBJ2-2 | many | - | TRBV10-2 | TGCGCCAGCAGTCGAGGGGCAGGGGTCAACACCGGGGAGCTGTTTTTT | CASSRGAGVNTGELFF
TRBJ2-1 | - | - | TRBV15 | TGTGCCGTTTCAAGCGGCGGGACCTACAATGAGCAGTTCTTC | CAVSSGGTYNEQFF
TRBJ2-5 | - | - | TRBV28 | TGTGCCAGCAGTTTCAGGGGCTCAAAGACCCAGTACTTC | CASSFRGSKTQYF
TRBJ2-1 | few | TRBD2 | TRBV5-1 | TGCGCCAGCAGCCCTTCTGATGGGCGGGAGGGCTATGAGCAGTTCTTC | CASSPSDGREGYEQFF
TRBJ2-1 | many | TRBD2 | TRBV29-1 | TGCAGCGTTGAAGGCGTAGCGGGCTCCTACAATGAGCAGTTCTTC | CSVEGVAGSYNEQFF
TRBJ2-3 | - | - | TRBV20-1 | TGCAGTGCTAGAGACTGGACTATCGGGAGCACAGATACGCAGTATTTT | CSARDWTIGSTDTQYF
TRBJ2-2 | few | TRBD2 | TRBV18 | TGTGCCAGCTCACCACCGGCTAGCGGGAGGGCCTTCGGGGAGCTGTTTTTT | CASSPPASGRAFGELFF
TRBJ2-7 | - | - | TRBV11-2 | TGTGCCAGCAGCTCGAGGTTTAGGGGTGACCACGAGCAGTACTTC | CASSSRFRGDHEQYF
TRBJ2-2 | many | - | TRBV9 | TGTGCCAGCAGCGCAGTGCTCACCGGGGAGCTGTTTTTT | CASSAVLTGELFF
TRBJ2-3 | many | TRBD2 | TRBV20-1 | TGCAGTGCTACCTCTAGCGGGGGGTGGTCAGATACGCAGTATTTT | CSATSSGGWSDTQYF
TRBJ1-5 | few | TRBD1 | TRBV20-1 | TGCAGTGCTTCCGGGACAGCAAATCAGCCCCAGCATTTT | CSASGTANQPQHF
TRBJ1-5 | many | - | TRBV3-1 | TGTGCCAGCAGCCAGTCTCCGGGTTCTTCCCAGCATTTT | CASSQSPGSSQHF